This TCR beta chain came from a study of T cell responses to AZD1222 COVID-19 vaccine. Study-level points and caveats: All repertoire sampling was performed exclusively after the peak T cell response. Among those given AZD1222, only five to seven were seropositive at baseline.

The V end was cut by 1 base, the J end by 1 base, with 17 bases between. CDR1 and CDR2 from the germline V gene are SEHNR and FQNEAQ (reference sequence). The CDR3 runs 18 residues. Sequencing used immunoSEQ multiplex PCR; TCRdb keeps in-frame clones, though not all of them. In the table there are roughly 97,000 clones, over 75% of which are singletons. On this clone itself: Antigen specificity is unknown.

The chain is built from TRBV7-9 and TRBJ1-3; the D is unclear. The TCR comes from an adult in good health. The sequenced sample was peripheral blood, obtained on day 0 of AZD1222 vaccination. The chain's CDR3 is CASSLGINSVGSGNTIYF. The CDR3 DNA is TGTGCCAGCAGCTTAGGGATAAACAGCGTTGGTTCTGGAAACACCATATATTTT.